These 2 T cell receptor beta chains were sequenced from one sample in a study of CXCR3-negative and CXCR3-positive naive CD8 T cells. UMI-labeled 5' RACE TRB cDNA libraries were prepared from the cells. Reprocessing the 5' RACE reads, TCRdb reports a single entry for every CDR3 protein and omits DNA. The data include about 82,000 distinct CDR3 sequences; the top ten clones carry about 1%. The specimen sequenced was naive CXCR3- CD8+ T cells from blood. Regarding subset: CD45RO-CCR7+CD27+CD95- naive CD8+ T cells lacking CXCR3 (TNR3-). The receptors come from a human donor in good health. Some clones in this sample may be carry-over from other donors' samples.

The genes are TRBV23-1 and TRBJ1-6. TRBV23-1 is classed as an ORF, of uncertain function. The CDR3 loop spans 15 amino acids. The CDR3 protein is CASSQFTQINSPLHF.

V usage is TRBV29-1 and J usage is TRBJ2-7; TCRdb outputs TRBD1, but without DNA this stays unchecked. The germline gives CDR1 SQVTM, CDR2 ANQGSEA. The CDR3 is made up of 15 amino acids. This CDR3 is CSVPRQGKGPYEQYF.